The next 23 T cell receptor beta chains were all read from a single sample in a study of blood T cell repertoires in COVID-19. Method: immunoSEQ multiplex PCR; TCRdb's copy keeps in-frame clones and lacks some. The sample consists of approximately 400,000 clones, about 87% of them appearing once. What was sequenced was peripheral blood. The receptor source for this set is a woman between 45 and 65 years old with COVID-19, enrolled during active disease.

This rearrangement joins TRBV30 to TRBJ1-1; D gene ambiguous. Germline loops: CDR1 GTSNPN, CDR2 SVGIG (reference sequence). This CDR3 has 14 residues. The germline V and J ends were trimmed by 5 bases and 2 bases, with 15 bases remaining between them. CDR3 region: CAWYTGSTNTEAFF. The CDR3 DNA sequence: TGTGCCTGGTATACCGGGAGTACAAACACTGAAGCTTTCTTT. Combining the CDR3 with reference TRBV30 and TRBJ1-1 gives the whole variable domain SQTIHQWPATLVQPVGSPLSLECTVEGTSNPNLYWYRQAAGRGLQLLFYSVGIGQISSEVPQNLSASRPQDRQFILSSKKLLLSDSGFYLCAWYTGSTNTEAFFGQGTRLTVV.

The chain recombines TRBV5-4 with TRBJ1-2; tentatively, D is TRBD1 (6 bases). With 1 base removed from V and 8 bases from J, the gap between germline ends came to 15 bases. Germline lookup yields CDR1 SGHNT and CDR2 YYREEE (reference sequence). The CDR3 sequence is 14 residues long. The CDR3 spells CASSLWGLRDGYTF. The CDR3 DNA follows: TGTGCCAGCAGCTTGTGGGGGCTACGCGACGGCTACACCTTC.

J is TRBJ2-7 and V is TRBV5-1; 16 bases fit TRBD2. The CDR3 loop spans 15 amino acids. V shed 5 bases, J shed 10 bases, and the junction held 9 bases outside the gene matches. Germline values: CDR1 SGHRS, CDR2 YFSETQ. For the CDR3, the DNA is TGCGCCAGCAGGGTAGGGACTAGCGGGGGGGTCCATCAGTACTTC. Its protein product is CASRVGTSGGVHQYF.

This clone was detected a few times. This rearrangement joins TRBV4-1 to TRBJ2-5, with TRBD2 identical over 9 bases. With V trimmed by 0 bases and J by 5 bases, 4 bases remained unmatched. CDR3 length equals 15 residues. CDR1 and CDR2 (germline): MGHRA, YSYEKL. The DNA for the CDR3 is TGCGCCAGCAGCCAAGAGAGAACTAGCGGGGAGACCCAGTACTTC. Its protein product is CASSQERTSGETQYF.

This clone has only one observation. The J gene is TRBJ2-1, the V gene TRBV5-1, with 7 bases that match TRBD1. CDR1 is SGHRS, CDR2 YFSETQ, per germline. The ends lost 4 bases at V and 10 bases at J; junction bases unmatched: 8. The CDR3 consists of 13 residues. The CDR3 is CASSVGQSQEQFF. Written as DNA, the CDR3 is TGCGCCAGCAGCGTGGGACAGTCGCAGGAGCAGTTCTTC.

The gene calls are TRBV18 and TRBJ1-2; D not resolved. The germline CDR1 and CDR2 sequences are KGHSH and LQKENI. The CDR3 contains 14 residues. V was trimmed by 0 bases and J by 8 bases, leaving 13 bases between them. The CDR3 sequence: CASSPPGGRGGYTF. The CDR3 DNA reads TGTGCCAGCTCACCACCGGGAGGGCGCGGGGGCTACACCTTC.

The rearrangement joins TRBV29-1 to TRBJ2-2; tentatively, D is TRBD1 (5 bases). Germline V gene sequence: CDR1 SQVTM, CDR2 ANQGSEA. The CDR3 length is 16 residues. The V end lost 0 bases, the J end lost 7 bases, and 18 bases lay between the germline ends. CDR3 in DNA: TGCAGCGTTGAAGATCCCGAAGGGGCCACAGGCGGGGAGCTGTTTTTT. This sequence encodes CSVEDPEGATGGELFF.

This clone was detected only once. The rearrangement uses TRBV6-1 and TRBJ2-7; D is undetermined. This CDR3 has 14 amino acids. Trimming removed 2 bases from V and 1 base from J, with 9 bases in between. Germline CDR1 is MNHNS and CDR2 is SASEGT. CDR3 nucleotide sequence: TGTGCCAGCAGTGAATTGGTCAGTTCCTACGAGCAGTACTTC. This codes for CASSELVSSYEQYF.

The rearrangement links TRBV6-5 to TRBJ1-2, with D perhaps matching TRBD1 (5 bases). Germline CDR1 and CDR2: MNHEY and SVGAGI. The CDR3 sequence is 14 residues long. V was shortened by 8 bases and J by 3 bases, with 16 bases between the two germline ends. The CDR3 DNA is TGTGCCAGCGGTCGAGGGGAGGGTGACTATGGCTACACCTTC. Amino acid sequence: CASGRGEGDYGYTF.

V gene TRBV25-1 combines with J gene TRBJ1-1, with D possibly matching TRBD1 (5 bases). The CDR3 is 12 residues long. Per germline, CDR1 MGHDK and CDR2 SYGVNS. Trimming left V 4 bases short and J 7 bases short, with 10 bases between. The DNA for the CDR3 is TGTGCCAGCAGTGCAGGACACAATGAAGCTTTCTTT. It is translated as CASSAGHNEAFF.

CDR3 amino acids: CASSAIGLADKETQYF. The CDR3, as DNA: TGTGCCAGCAGCGCGATCGGGTTAGCGGATAAAGAGACCCAGTACTTC. The chain employs TRBV9 and TRBJ2-5, with D perhaps TRBD2 (6 bases). The CDR3 totals 16 residues. Deletions cut 3 bases from V and 3 bases from J, with 18 bases between. Per germline, CDR1 SGDLS and CDR2 YYNGEE.

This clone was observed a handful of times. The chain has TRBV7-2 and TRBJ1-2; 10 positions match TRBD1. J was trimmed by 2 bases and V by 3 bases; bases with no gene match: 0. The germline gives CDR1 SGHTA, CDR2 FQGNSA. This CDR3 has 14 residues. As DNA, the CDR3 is TGTGCCAGCAGCTTGACAGGGGGCAACTATGGCTACACCTTC. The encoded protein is CASSLTGGNYGYTF.

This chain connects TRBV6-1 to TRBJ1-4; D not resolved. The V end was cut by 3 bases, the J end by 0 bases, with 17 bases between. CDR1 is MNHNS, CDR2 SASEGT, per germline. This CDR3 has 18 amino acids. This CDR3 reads CASSDVGQLLATNEKLFF. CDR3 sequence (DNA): TGTGCCAGCAGTGATGTTGGGCAGCTCCTTGCAACTAATGAAAAACTGTTTTTT.

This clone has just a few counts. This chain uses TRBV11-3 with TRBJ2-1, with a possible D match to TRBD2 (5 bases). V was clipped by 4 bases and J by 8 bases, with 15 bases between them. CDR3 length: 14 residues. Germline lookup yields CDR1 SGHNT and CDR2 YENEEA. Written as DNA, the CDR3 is TGTGCCAGCAGCTCCGACTACCCTCAGGATGAGCAGTTCTTC. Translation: CASSSDYPQDEQFF.

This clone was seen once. The CDR3 coding sequence is TGTGCCAGCAGCCCTGATAGAGCTGGAAACACCATATATTTT. This sequence encodes CASSPDRAGNTIYF. The chain joins TRBV5-4 to TRBJ1-3; D uncertain. The V gene lost 4 bases and the J gene lost 2 bases, with 10 bases spanning the gap. Germline lookup yields CDR1 SGHNT and CDR2 YYREEE (reference sequence). The CDR3 runs 14 residues.

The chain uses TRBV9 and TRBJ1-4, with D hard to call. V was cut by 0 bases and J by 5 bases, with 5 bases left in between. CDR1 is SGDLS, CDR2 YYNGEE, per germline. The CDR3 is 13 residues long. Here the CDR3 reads CASSVAGNEKLFF. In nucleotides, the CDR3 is TGTGCCAGCAGCGTAGCGGGGAATGAAAAACTGTTTTTT. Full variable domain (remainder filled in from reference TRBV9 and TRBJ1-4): DSGVTQTPKHLITATGQRVTLRCSPRSGDLSVYWYQQSLDQGLQFLIQYYNGEERAKGNILERFSAQQFPDLHSELNLSSLELGDSALYFCASSVAGNEKLFFGSGTQLSVL.

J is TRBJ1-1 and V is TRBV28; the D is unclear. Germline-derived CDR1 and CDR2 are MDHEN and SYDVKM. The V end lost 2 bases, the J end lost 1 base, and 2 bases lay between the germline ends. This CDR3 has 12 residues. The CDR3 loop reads CASSLQNTEAFF. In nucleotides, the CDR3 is TGTGCCAGCAGTTTACAGAACACTGAAGCTTTCTTT.

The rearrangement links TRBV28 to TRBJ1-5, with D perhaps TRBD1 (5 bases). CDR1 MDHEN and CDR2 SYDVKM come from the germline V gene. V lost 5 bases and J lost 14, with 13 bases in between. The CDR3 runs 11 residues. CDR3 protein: CASSRGTGEHF. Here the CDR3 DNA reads TGTGCCAGCAGTCGGGGGACTGGGGAGCATTTT. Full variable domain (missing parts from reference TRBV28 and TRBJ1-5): DVKVTQSSRYLVKRTGEKVFLECVQDMDHENMFWYRQDPGLGLRLIYFSYDVKMKEKGDIPEGYSVSREKKERFSLILESASTNQTSMYLCASSRGTGEHFGDGTRLSIL.

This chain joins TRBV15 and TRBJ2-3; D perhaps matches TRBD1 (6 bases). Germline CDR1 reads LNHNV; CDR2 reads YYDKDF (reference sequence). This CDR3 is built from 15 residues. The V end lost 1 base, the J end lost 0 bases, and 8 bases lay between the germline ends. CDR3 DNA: TGTGCCACCAGCAGAGGGACAGCTAGCACAGATACGCAGTATTTT. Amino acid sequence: CATSRGTASTDTQYF.

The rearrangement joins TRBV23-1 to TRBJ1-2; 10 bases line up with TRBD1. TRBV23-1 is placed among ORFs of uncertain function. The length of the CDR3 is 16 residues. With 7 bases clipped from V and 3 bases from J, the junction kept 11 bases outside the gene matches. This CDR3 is CASTPGQGNLDYGYTF. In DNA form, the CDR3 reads TGCGCCAGCACCCCGGGACAGGGGAATTTGGACTATGGCTACACCTTC.

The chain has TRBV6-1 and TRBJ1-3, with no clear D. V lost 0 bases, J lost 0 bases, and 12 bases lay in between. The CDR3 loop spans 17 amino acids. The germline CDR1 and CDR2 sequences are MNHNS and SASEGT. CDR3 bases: TGTGCCAGCAGTGAAGCCTGGGGAGGGATCTCTGGAAACACCATATATTTT. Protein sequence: CASSEAWGGISGNTIYF.

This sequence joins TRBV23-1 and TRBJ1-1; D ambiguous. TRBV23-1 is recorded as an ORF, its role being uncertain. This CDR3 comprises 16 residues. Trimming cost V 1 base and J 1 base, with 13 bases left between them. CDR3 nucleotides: TGCGCCAGCAGTCAATATGAGATCGCAGGGAACACTGAAGCTTTCTTT. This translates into CASSQYEIAGNTEAFF.

CDR3 residues: CASSLVERGNAETQAFF. The DNA for the CDR3 is TGTGCCAGCAGCTTAGTCGAGCGGGGGAACGCAGAAACCCAGGCGTTCTTC. The chain uses TRBV7-3 and TRBJ2-1; 8 positions match TRBD2. There are 17 residues in the CDR3. The germline CDR1 and CDR2 sequences are SGHTA and FQGTGA. The V segment lost 2 bases and the J segment 15 bases; nucleotides outside the gene matches: 21.